The clone carrying this T cell receptor beta chain has only one observation. Sequenced by immunoSEQ multiplex PCR; TCRdb stores in-frame clones only, minus some. The repertoire has under 75,000 clones, more than 85% of them found once; the top ten carry 3.5% to 5%. This CDR3 is built from 13 residues. Germline CDR1 reads KGHSH; CDR2 reads LQKENI. The V and J ends lost 1 base and 9 bases respectively, with 9 bases between them. The source of the sample is a study of technical replicates of blood from a few donors. This clonotype originated in a human donor in good health. Some clones in this sample may be carry-over from other donors' samples. The sequenced material came from PBMCs. The rearrangement joins TRBV18 to TRBJ2-2; D not certain. CDR3 bases: TGTGCCAGCTCACCACAGGAGTTTAGGGAGCTGTTTTTT. Translation gives CASSPQEFRELFF.